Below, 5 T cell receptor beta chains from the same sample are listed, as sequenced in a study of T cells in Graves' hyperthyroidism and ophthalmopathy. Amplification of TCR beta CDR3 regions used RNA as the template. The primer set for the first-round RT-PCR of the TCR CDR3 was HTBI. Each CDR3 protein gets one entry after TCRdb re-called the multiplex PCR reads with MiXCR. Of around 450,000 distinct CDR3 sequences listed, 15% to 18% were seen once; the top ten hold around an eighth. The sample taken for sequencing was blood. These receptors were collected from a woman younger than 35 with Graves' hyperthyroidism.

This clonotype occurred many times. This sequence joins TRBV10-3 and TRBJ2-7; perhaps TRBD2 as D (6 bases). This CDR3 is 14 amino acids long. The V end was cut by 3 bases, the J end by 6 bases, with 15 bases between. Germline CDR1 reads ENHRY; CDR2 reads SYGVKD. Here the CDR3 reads CAISEHGGVGEQYF. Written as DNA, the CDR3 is TGTGCCATCAGTGAACATGGCGGGGTCGGCGAGCAGTACTTC.

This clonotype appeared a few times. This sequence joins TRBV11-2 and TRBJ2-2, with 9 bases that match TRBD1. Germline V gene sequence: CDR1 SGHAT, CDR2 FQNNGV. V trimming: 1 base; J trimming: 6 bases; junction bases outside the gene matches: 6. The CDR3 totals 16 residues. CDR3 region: CASSLVGTGRSGELFF. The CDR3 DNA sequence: TGTGCCAGCAGCTTAGTTGGGACAGGGAGATCCGGGGAGCTGTTTTTT.

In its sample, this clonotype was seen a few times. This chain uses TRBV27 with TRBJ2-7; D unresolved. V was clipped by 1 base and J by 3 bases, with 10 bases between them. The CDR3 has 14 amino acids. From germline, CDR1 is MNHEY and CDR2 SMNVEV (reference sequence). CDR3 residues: CASSLWAHSYEQYF. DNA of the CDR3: TGTGCCAGCAGTTTATGGGCTCACAGCTACGAGCAGTACTTC.

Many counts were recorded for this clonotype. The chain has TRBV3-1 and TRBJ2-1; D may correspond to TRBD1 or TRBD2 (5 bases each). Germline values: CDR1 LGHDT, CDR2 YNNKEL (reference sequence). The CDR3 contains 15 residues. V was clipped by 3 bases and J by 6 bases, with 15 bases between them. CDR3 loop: CASSQTGRQGNEQFF. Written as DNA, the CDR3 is TGTGCCAGCAGCCAGACGGGACGTCAGGGCAATGAGCAGTTCTTC.

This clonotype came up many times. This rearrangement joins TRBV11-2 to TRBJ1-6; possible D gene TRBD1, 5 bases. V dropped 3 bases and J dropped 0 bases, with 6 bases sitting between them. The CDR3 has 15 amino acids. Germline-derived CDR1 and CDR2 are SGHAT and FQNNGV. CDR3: CASSFRGSYNSPLHF. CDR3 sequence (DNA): TGTGCCAGCAGCTTTAGGGGCTCCTATAATTCACCCCTCCACTTT.